A selection of T cell receptor beta chains follows, all from one sample in a study of T cell repertoires and HLA-DP antigens. Method: immunoSEQ multiplex PCR; TCRdb's copy keeps in-frame clones and lacks some. The sample includes about 110,000 clones, about 91% seen only once; the top ten take 0.27%. These receptors have no identified antigens. Sequences were obtained from CD4+ T cells from PBMCs. Every receptor here comes from a woman under 30 in good health and CMV-seronegative. Each CDR3 is given with its conserved first and last residue. The order of the fields is V gene, D gene, clone size, J gene, CDR3 protein, CDR3 DNA. A D gene is named only where the DNA matches it firmly. Rows may omit the clone size; those that give it use once, few, many or a size class.

TRBV27	-	-	TRBJ2-3	CASSFESGLTFTDTQYF	TGTGCCAGCAGTTTTGAGTCGGGACTGACATTCACAGATACGCAGTATTTT
TRBV6-6	-	-	TRBJ1-5	CASSYSWGYSNQPQHF	TGTGCCAGCAGTTACTCATGGGGATATAGCAATCAGCCCCAGCATTTT
TRBV28	-	-	TRBJ2-3	CASSLQGRGADTQYF	TGTGCCAGCAGTTTACAGGGCCGTGGCGCAGATACGCAGTATTTT
TRBV19	TRBD1	-	TRBJ1-4	CASSTSGTGVIKLFF	TGTGCCAGTAGTACCTCCGGGACAGGGGTGATCAAACTGTTTTTT
TRBV5-1	-	few	TRBJ2-1	CASSLVNGVHNEQFF	TGCGCCAGCAGCTTGGTTAACGGGGTTCACAATGAGCAGTTCTTC
TRBV27	TRBD1	-	TRBJ2-7	CASSSQGLQEQYF	TGTGCCAGCTCCTCACAGGGGCTCCAGGAGCAGTACTTC
TRBV7-2	-	-	TRBJ2-1	CASSPHRDTKQFF	TGTGCCAGCAGCCCCCACAGGGACACTAAGCAGTTCTTC
TRBV11-1	-	-	TRBJ2-6	CASTQSSGANVLTF	TGTGCCAGCACACAGTCCTCTGGGGCCAACGTCCTGACTTTC
TRBV5-1	-	-	TRBJ2-5	CASSLGVIGRETQYF	TGCGCCAGCAGCTTAGGTGTTATCGGGCGGGAGACCCAGTACTTC
TRBV7-3	-	-	TRBJ1-2	CASSPKPGQTSHYGYTF	TGTGCCAGCAGCCCGAAACCTGGACAGACGAGCCACTATGGCTACACCTTC
TRBV7-9	-	once	TRBJ2-1	CASSSYRGRNEQFF	TGTGCCAGCAGCTCGTATAGGGGTCGTAATGAGCAGTTCTTC
TRBV28	-	once	TRBJ2-2	CASSFGGHTGELFF	TGTGCCAGCAGTTTCGGGGGCCACACCGGGGAGCTGTTTTTT